These 7 T cell receptor beta chains were all obtained from the same sample, sequenced in a study of graft-versus-host responses after intestinal transplantation. These TCRs' antigens remain unknown. TCRdb's copy holds only in-frame clones and misses some; the assay was immunoSEQ multiplex PCR. The table records about 94,000 clones, 90% to 95% of them present only once. Sample: unstimulated CD8+ T cells sorted from spleen or lymph node cells, taken before intestinal transplant. The receptor set was obtained from a human donor who received an intestinal transplant.

The rearrangement joins TRBV6-6 to TRBJ1-2, with 8 bases matching TRBD1. Per the germline V gene, CDR1 is MNHNY and CDR2 is SVGAGI (reference sequence). The CDR3 totals 16 residues. Germline trimming cut 2 bases from V and 2 bases from J; bases unmatched to any gene: 7. The CDR3 here is CASSYRRQGPNYGYTF. The CDR3 DNA follows: TGTGCCAGCAGTTACCGGCGACAGGGGCCAAACTATGGCTACACCTTC.

This sequence joins TRBV5-8 and TRBJ2-4, with a possible D match to TRBD1 (6 bases). CDR1 and CDR2 from the germline V gene are SGHTS and YDEGEE. The V end lost 4 bases, the J end lost 0 bases, and 17 bases lay between the germline ends. The CDR3 has 17 residues. CDR3 sequence: CASSLGGGTIAKNIQYF. CDR3 nucleotides: TGTGCCAGCAGCCTAGGAGGTGGGACAATAGCCAAAAACATTCAGTACTTC.

The chain has TRBV5-1 and TRBJ2-2, with D possibly matching TRBD2 (6 bases). The V and J ends lost 5 bases and 5 bases respectively, with 10 bases between them. The CDR3 is made up of 13 amino acids. Germline lookup yields CDR1 SGHRS and CDR2 YFSETQ. The CDR3: CASRTGVTGELFF. DNA of the CDR3: TGCGCCAGCAGAACGGGAGTGACCGGGGAGCTGTTTTTT.

The J gene is TRBJ1-5, the V gene TRBV19; the D gene is possibly TRBD1 (5 bases). Per germline, CDR1 LNHDA and CDR2 SQIVND (reference sequence). CDR3 length: 14 residues. Between the trimmed V and J ends, which lost 4 bases and 3 bases, there was a span of 10 bases. DNA for the CDR3: TGTGCCAGTAGTACAACAGGTTACAATCAGCCCCAGCATTTT. As protein: CASSTTGYNQPQHF.

This clone showed up just a few times. The chain carries TRBV4-1 and TRBJ1-5; D may be TRBD1 (5 bases). Trimming left V 4 bases short and J 2 bases short, with 15 bases between. CDR1 MGHRA and CDR2 YSYEKL come from the germline V gene. The CDR3 length is 16 residues. As DNA, the CDR3 is TGCGCCAGCAGCCCGGGAGGGGCCAGAGGCAATCAGCCCCAGCATTTT. Protein: CASSPGGARGNQPQHF.

The chain recombines TRBV28 with TRBJ2-7, with 11 bases matching TRBD2. Germline CDR1 and CDR2: MDHEN and SYDVKM. CDR3 length equals 14 residues. V lost 3 bases, J lost 5 bases, and 3 bases stayed unmatched. The CDR3 DNA is TGTGCCAGCAGTTTCCGACTAGCGGGAAACGAGCAGTACTTC. Amino acid sequence: CASSFRLAGNEQYF.

The J gene is TRBJ2-5, the V gene TRBV9, with 8 bases lining up with TRBD2. The germline CDR1 and CDR2 sequences are SGDLS and YYNGEE. V dropped 3 bases and J dropped 1; count of bases not matched to a gene: 11. The CDR3 loop spans 17 amino acids. The CDR3 is CASSEGVAGGTQETQYF. The CDR3 region has the DNA TGTGCCAGCAGCGAGGGCGTGGCGGGGGGAACCCAAGAGACCCAGTACTTC. The full variable domain, with the rest looked up from reference TRBV9 and TRBJ2-5, is DSGVTQTPKHLITATGQRVTLRCSPRSGDLSVYWYQQSLDQGLQFLIQYYNGEERAKGNILERFSAQQFPDLHSELNLSSLELGDSALYFCASSEGVAGGTQETQYFGPGTRLLVL.